This T cell receptor (delta chain) was observed in a study of γδ T cells in repeated Plasmodium falciparum infection. Turning to the study itself: Malian children with intense seasonal malaria exposure were compared with matched Australian children. Samples were taken at baseline, before some infections, and 21 days after each.

The ends lost 1 base at V and 0 bases at J; junction bases unmatched: 17. The CDR3 covers 19 residues. In germline, CDR1 is TVYSNPD, CDR2 GDNSRS (reference sequence). Flow sorting of PBMC yielded separate Vgamma9/Vdelta2+ and Vdelta2-negative gammadelta T cell populations for bulk repertoire analysis. Sequencing covered both gamma and delta TCR chains per sample. TCRdb re-processed the multiplex PCR reads using CATT. Seen here are 85,000 to 90,000 delta-chain clones, under 1.5% observed once, and the top ten hold around 8.5%. Many counts were recorded for this clone. This DNA's translation and the protein TCRdb lists, from a much larger clone, do not match at residue 11, likely due to a read error; the protein shown is translated from the DNA.

Sequenced material: gamma-delta T cells from blood. V gene TRDV3 combines with J gene TRDJ1; 10 positions match TRDD3. The J gene is not listed in TCRdb, so it was assigned here from a DNA match to germline. This TCR was sampled from a pool of human donors (malaria-infected and uninfected, not separated). The CDR3 here is CAFKGPLWGIPAYTDKLIF. CDR3 bases: TGTGCCTTTAAAGGTCCTCTTTGGGGGATACCGGCGTACACCGATAAACTCATCTTT.